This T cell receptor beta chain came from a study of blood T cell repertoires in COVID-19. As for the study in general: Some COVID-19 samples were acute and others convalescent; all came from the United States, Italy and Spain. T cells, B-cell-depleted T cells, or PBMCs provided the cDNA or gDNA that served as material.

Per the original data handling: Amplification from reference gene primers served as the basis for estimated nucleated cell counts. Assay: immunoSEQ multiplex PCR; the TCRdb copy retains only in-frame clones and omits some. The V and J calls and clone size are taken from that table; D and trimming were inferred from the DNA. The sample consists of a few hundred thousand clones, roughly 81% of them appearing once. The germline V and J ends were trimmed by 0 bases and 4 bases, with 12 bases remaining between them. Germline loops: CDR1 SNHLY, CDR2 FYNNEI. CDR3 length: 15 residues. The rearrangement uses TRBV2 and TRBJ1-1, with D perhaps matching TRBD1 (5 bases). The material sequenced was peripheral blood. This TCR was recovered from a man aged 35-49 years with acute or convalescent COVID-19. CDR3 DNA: TGTGCCAGCAGTGAAGCGTACAGGTTTGTCACTGAAGCTTTCTTT. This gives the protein CASSEAYRFVTEAFF.